This TCR beta chain appears in the sequencing data of a study of draining lymph node invasion in breast cancer (dated by TCRdb to about 2020). General notes on the study: Nodal metastasis was diagnosed by histology and cytokeratin immunohistochemistry, and confirmation was obtained by EpCAM/CD45 flow cytometry. Across breast cancer tissues, a separate targeted assay used bulk TCR-beta CDR3 sequencing to compare sorted memory regulatory T cells with memory conventional CD4 T cells. From each patient, matched non-invaded and tumor-invaded tumor-draining lymph nodes and the primary tumor were collected, and both Treg and Tconv subsets were profiled. The separate targeted TCR sequencing included lymph nodes from five patients, and primary tumors were also sequenced for most of those five patients. Overall results and qualifications from the work: TCRs shared between Treg and Tconv subsets were regarded as suggestive, but not proof, of a common clonal origin. The tumor top-100 clone tracking analysis was possible in only two patients. Across all tissues in the targeted TCR-seq data, Tregs appeared to be more clonally expanded than Tconvs, and both subsets showed lower diversity in tumor than in lymph nodes. The data could not resolve whether Treg conversion took place in a given organ or whether converted Tregs recirculated between nodes and tumor. Detection of some of the top 100 tumor clones in both invaded and non-invaded nodes suggests recirculation between tumor and draining nodes. Roughly 13-22% of Treg TCRs were shared with Tconvs per tissue, interpreted as suggesting peripheral Treg induction.

CDR1 and CDR2 were assigned from the germline V gene as MNHEY and SVGEGT. V and J lose 4 bases and 7 bases, and a span of 11 bases separates them. The CDR3 holds 13 amino acids from the cysteine to the phenylalanine. Only CDR3 DNA is held: 39 bases, read in frame from base 1. Concerning this clonotype itself: This receptor's antigen is unknown. No base quality values were provided; no much bigger clone lies one nucleotide off.

Memory conventional CD4 T cells were sorted as CD4+ CD45RA- CD25- cells. Each tumor-draining lymph node was classified as non-invaded if metastatic tumor cells were absent and as invaded if metastatic tumor cells were present. Before staining and sorting, a Miltenyi Pan T Cell isolation kit was used to pre-enrich the T cells. Immunohistochemistry for estrogen receptor, progesterone receptor, HER2 and Ki-67 was used to characterize the primary tumors. Within a few hours after surgery, fresh surgical tissue was processed by cutting the tissue into small fragments. Tissue fragments were enzymatically digested with Liberase TL plus DNase for under 25 minutes and were then filtered through a 40-micrometer strainer. After DAPI live/dead staining, cells were sorted on a BD FACS Aria II, reaching roughly 98-99% purity. Sorted cells were lysed in TCL buffer and RNA was purified with a Norgen Single Cell RNA purification kit including DNase treatment.

The library was prepared using bulk RNA-seq. The reads were generated on an Illumina HiSeq 2500. Turning to the authors' computational methods: For the separate targeted TCR-seq dataset, MiXCR version 2.1.5 with default parameters extracted and quantified CDR3 sequences from raw reads. In the separate targeted TCR-seq dataset, TCR-beta clones were defined by the combination of V gene, J gene and CDR3 sequence. For the separate targeted TCR-seq dataset, clones with fewer than three counts were filtered out, after which only the 90% most strongly expressed clones in each sample were kept. For each tissue in the separate targeted TCR-seq dataset, Treg-Tconv overlap was calculated by dividing the number of shared clones by the total number of Treg clones and multiplying by 100. The public reads were reprocessed in TCRdb via fastp at Q25 and MiXCR, keeping in-frame beta chains. Each entry merges the rows of one CDR3 protein and shows their most common DNA and genes. It is TCRdb's table, rather than the study itself, that gives the V and J calls and clone size. Across this sample there are more than 3,000 distinct CDR3 sequences, with approximately 78% seen only once. Around 2% of the sample rests with the top ten.

The origin of this receptor is a female donor with luminal breast cancer. Here the chain combines TRBV6-2 or TRBV6-3 and TRBJ2-4, with an unclear D gene assignment. Sequences were obtained from sorted memory CD4+ effector T cells from a lymph node. The sample's cell subset or site label, decoded: CD45RA-negative sorted CD4+ T cells (memory Tconv or effector/memory Treg). The CDR3 region has the sequence CASSSTGWNIQYF. The DNA is TGTGCCAGCAGTTCCACCGGCTGGAACATTCAGTACTTC.